A single sample gave rise to the 20 T cell receptor beta chains below, sequenced in a study of blood T cell repertoires in COVID-19. Only in-frame clones appear in the TCRdb table, and some are missing; sequencing was by immunoSEQ multiplex PCR. The data show about 250,000 clones, with 75% to 90% seen just once and more than 25% held by the top ten. The material sequenced was peripheral blood. These receptor sequences come from a man aged 35-49 years with acute or convalescent COVID-19.

The CDR3 loop is CASSRGGNQPQHF. CDR3 coding DNA: TGTGCCAGCAGCCGGGGTGGAAATCAGCCCCAGCATTTT. V is TRBV11-2 and J is TRBJ1-5, with unresolved D. The CDR3 extends over 13 amino acids. Between the trimmed V and J ends, which lost 5 bases and 4 bases, there was a span of 9 bases. Germline CDR1 is SGHAT and CDR2 is FQNNGV. The variable domain in full, completed from reference TRBV11-2 and TRBJ1-5, reads EAGVAQSPRYKIIEKRQSVAFWCNPISGHATLYWYQQILGQGPKLLIQFQNNGVVDDSQLPKDRFSAERLKGVDSTLKIQPAKLEDSAVYLCASSRGGNQPQHFGDGTRLSIL.

The gene calls are TRBV5-4 and TRBJ2-1; TRBD2 matches 8 bases. The CDR3 sequence is 17 residues long. Looked up from germline, CDR1 is SGHNT and CDR2 is YYREEE (reference sequence). The J segment lost 9 bases and the V segment lost 4 bases, leaving 18 bases of the junction unmatched. The CDR3 DNA reads as TGTGCCAGCAGCATCGGGGCTACGGGACTAGGATTAGGTGAGCAGTTCTTC. This encodes CASSIGATGLGLGEQFF.

The chain links TRBV19 to TRBJ2-1, with TRBD2 matching over 10 bases. The germline V gene has CDR1 LNHDA and CDR2 SQIVND (reference sequence). V was pared by 4 bases and J by 9 bases, with 6 bases of the junction left unmatched. The CDR3 is 14 amino acids. CDR3 DNA: TGTGCCAGTAGTAAACTAGCGGGGCGAGCTGAGCAGTTCTTC. Translation: CASSKLAGRAEQFF.

The rearrangement uses TRBV6-5 and TRBJ1-1, with TRBD1 identical over 9 bases. This CDR3 contains 13 residues. Germline V gene data show CDR1 as MNHEY and CDR2 as SVGAGI. Trimming removed 8 bases from V and 5 bases from J; junction bases left unmatched: 6. CDR3 nucleotide sequence: TGTGCCAGCGGGAGGACAGGGGAAACTGAAGCTTTCTTT. Translation gives CASGRTGETEAFF.

The chain recombines TRBV5-4 with TRBJ2-7; D remains unclear. Germline V gene sequence: CDR1 SGHNT, CDR2 YYREEE (reference sequence). The V end lost 4 bases, the J end lost 4 bases, and 12 bases lay between the germline ends. The CDR3 contains 13 residues. The CDR3 sequence: CASSRTQPYEQYF. Here the CDR3 DNA reads TGTGCCAGCAGCCGAACACAGCCTTACGAGCAGTACTTC.

The rearrangement links TRBV4-1 to TRBJ1-4; D gene uncertain. Per the germline V gene, CDR1 is MGHRA and CDR2 is YSYEKL. V was trimmed by 1 base and J by 0 bases, leaving 12 bases between them. The CDR3 loop spans 17 amino acids. CDR3 nucleotides: TGCGCCAGCAGCCAAGGGAGGACGGCAGCAACTAATGAAAAACTGTTTTTT. Translated, it gives CASSQGRTAATNEKLFF.

This chain uses TRBV6-5 with TRBJ1-6; TRBD1 matches at 8 bases. Trimming cost V 8 bases and J 5 bases; bases outside gene matches: 2. Germline CDR1 MNHEY, CDR2 SVGAGI. The CDR3 contains 13 residues. CDR3: CASQGANNSPLHF. The DNA for the CDR3 is TGTGCCAGCCAGGGGGCAAATAATTCACCCCTCCACTTT.

This clone was counted once. The chain links TRBV7-8 to TRBJ2-5; 10 bases fit TRBD2. The CDR3 length is 15 residues. Trimming cost V 0 bases and J 6 bases; bases outside gene matches: 4. Per germline, CDR1 SGHVS and CDR2 FQNEAQ. The CDR3 loop reads CASSLAAGGPQTQYF. CDR3 nucleotide sequence: TGTGCCAGCAGCTTAGCAGCGGGAGGGCCTCAGACCCAGTACTTC.

V gene TRBV19 combines with J gene TRBJ2-7; 7 bases align to TRBD2. Germline-derived CDR1 and CDR2 are LNHDA and SQIVND (reference sequence). V lost 1 base to trimming and J lost 6 bases; unmatched junction nucleotides: 6. The CDR3 consists of 14 residues. The CDR3 bases are TGTGCCAGTAGTATAGGCATCCCGGGGGGCGAGCAGTACTTC. Its protein is CASSIGIPGGEQYF.

The gene calls are TRBV11-3 and TRBJ2-3, with TRBD2 matching over 12 bases. Germline loops: CDR1 SGHNT, CDR2 YENEEA. The CDR3 is 14 amino acids. The V gene end was trimmed by 1 base and the J gene end by 10 bases; junction bases not matched to a gene: 3. The CDR3 bases are TGTGCCAGCAGCTTAGGGACTAGCGGGAAAGCGCAGTATTTT. Protein: CASSLGTSGKAQYF.

This clone showed up just once. This chain links TRBV3-1 (or the pseudogene TRBV3-2) with TRBJ1-2, with TRBD1 identical over 8 bases. This CDR3 contains 16 residues. V lost 1 base to trimming and J lost 4 bases; unmatched junction nucleotides: 8. Per the germline V gene, CDR1 is LGHDT and CDR2 is YNNKEL (reference sequence). CDR3 DNA sequence: TGTGCCAGCAGCCAAGGGTCAGGACAGGGACGCTATGGCTACACCTTC. It encodes CASSQGSGQGRYGYTF.

The chain couples TRBV5-1 to TRBJ1-1, with TRBD1 identical over 9 bases. This CDR3 comprises 16 residues. Germline V gene lookup returns CDR1 SGHRS and CDR2 YFSETQ. The junction had 12 bases not matched to a gene; V was cut back by 6 bases and J by 3 bases. The CDR3 is CASKTGGYKYYTEAFF. The CDR3 DNA sequence: TGCGCCAGCAAAACAGGGGGCTATAAGTATTACACTGAAGCTTTCTTT.

The chain has TRBV11-3 and TRBJ1-5; 8 bases are shared with TRBD1. Losses at the gene ends were 4 bases for V and 5 bases for J; bases not matched to a gene: 10. Germline V gene data show CDR1 as SGHNT and CDR2 as YENEEA. CDR3 length: 16 residues. The CDR3 here is CASSSTTGGNDQPQHF. The CDR3 DNA reads TGTGCCAGCAGCTCCACAACAGGGGGGAACGATCAGCCCCAGCATTTT.

This clone was seen once. The CDR3 DNA is TGTGCCAGCAGCCGCCGAGGGCAGGATGAAAAACTGTTTTTT. It specifies CASSRRGQDEKLFF. The chain has TRBV3-1 (or the pseudogene TRBV3-2) and TRBJ1-4; D unresolved. V was clipped by 4 bases and J by 6 bases, with 12 bases between them. Germline loops: CDR1 LGHDT, CDR2 YNNKEL (reference sequence). The CDR3 is 14 residues long.

V and J are TRBV19 and TRBJ1-3; no reliable D call. V lost 10 bases and J lost 0, with 16 bases in between. Germline V gene lookup returns CDR1 LNHDA and CDR2 SQIVND (reference sequence). CDR3 length equals 15 residues. The CDR3 protein is CATNNGRGSGNTIYF. In DNA, the CDR3 is TGTGCCACCAATAACGGGCGGGGCTCTGGAAACACCATATATTTT.

The chain recombines TRBV7-2 with TRBJ2-1, with D uncertain. V lost 4 bases and J lost 8, with 9 bases in between. The germline V gene has CDR1 SGHTA and CDR2 FQGNSA. This CDR3 contains 12 residues. Here the CDR3 DNA reads TGTGCCAGCAGCTCCCAAGGAGATGAGCAGTTCTTC. This gives the protein CASSSQGDEQFF.

The rearrangement links TRBV10-2 to TRBJ2-1; 7 positions agree with TRBD2. Germline V CDR1 and CDR2: WSHSY, SAAADI. The CDR3 extends over 14 amino acids. Trimming cost V 5 bases and J 8 bases; bases outside gene matches: 9. The CDR3 coding sequence is TGCGCCAGCAGTTCCACTAGCGTTGGGGATGAGCAGTTCTTC. Translated, it gives CASSSTSVGDEQFF.

The chain employs TRBV27 and TRBJ1-4; 8 nucleotides line up with TRBD1. The V segment lost 3 bases and the J segment 8 bases; nucleotides outside the gene matches: 5. CDR3 length: 14 amino acids. The germline V gene encodes CDR1 MNHEY and CDR2 SMNVEV (reference sequence). The DNA of the CDR3 is TGTGCCAGCAGTTTGGACAGGGTAAACGAAAAACTGTTTTTT. This translates into CASSLDRVNEKLFF.

The chain is built from TRBV18 and TRBJ2-2; TRBD1 might be the D (6 bases). Germline loops: CDR1 KGHSH, CDR2 LQKENI. The CDR3 runs 14 residues. Trimming took off 2 bases at V and 7 bases at J, with 11 bases between the two ends. The CDR3 nucleotides read TGTGCCAGCTCACCAAACACAGGGCACGGGGAGCTGTTTTTT. It specifies CASSPNTGHGELFF.

The chain links TRBV19 to TRBJ1-6, with TRBD1 identical over 7 bases. Germline V gene lookup returns CDR1 LNHDA and CDR2 SQIVND (reference sequence). Germline trimming cut 3 bases from V and 14 bases from J; bases unmatched to any gene: 10. The CDR3 is 14 residues long. CDR3 region: CASSIWGTRGSLHF. For the CDR3, the DNA is TGTGCCAGTAGTATCTGGGGGACCAGGGGGTCCCTCCACTTT.